The clone carrying this T cell receptor beta chain has a handful of counts. Its antigen remains unknown. This sample is part of a study of T-cell memory formation after mild COVID-19. In germline, CDR1 is LGHDT, CDR2 YNNKEL (reference sequence). V lost 5 bases to trimming and J lost 6 bases, with 10 bases between them. CDR3 size: 13 residues. Study observations and caveats: Still unconfirmed is whether the second-wave clones peaking on day 37 recognized SARS-CoV-2. Those CD4+ clones that contracted were mainly in CM and EM (CD8+ ones in EMRA). Clones that contracted from day 15 to 85 were balanced CD4/CD8, while later expanders leaned CD4+.

It was 5'RACE with constant-segment primers that produced the TCR alpha and TCR beta cDNA libraries, which carried sample barcodes and UMIs. Each CDR3 protein is one row after TCRdb ran MiXCR on the 5' RACE reads. This sample carries roughly 150,000 distinct CDR3 sequences, around 15% of them seen once, and the ten largest clones take roughly 14%. This chain links TRBV3-1 with TRBJ2-2, with D possibly matching TRBD1 (5 bases). The sequence was obtained from an adult woman who had mild COVID-19 (a few samples of this study predate the infection). Cell type and time point are not known. Sequences were obtained from PBMCs or a T cell subset sorted from them (not recorded which). CDR3 sequence reads: CASSFQGSGELFF. As DNA, the CDR3 is TGTGCCAGCAGCTTTCAGGGTTCCGGGGAGCTGTTTTTT. The whole variable domain, filled in from reference TRBV3-1 and TRBJ2-2, reads DTAVSQTPKYLVTQMGNDKSIKCEQNLGHDTMYWYKQDSKKFLKIMFSYNNKELIINETVPNRFSPKSPDKAHLNLHINSLELGDSAVYFCASSFQGSGELFFGEGSRLTVL.